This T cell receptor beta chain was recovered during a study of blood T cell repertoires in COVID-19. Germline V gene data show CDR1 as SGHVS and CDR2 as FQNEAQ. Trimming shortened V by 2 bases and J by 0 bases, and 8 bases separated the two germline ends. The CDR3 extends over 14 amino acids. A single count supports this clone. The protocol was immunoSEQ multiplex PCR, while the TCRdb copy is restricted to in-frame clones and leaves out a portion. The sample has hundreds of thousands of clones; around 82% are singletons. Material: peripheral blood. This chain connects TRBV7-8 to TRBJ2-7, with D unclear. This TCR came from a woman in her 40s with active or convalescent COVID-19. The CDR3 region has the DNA TGTGCCAGCAGCTTACGCCTGAGCTCCTACGAGCAGTACTTC. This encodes CASSLRLSSYEQYF.